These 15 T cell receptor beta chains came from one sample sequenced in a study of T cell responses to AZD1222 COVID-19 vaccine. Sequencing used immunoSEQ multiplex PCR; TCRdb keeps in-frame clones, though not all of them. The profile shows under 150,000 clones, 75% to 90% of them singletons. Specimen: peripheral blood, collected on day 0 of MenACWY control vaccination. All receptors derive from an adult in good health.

The CDR3 DNA is TGCGCCAGCAGTGAGAGGAGTGGGAGCCAAGAGACCCAGTACTTC. This encodes CASSERSGSQETQYF. V and J are TRBV10-1 and TRBJ2-5; D is possibly TRBD2 (5 bases). The CDR3 is made up of 15 amino acids. Germline CDR1 WNHNN, CDR2 SYGVQD (reference sequence). The V gene lost 2 bases and the J gene lost 1 base, with 11 bases spanning the gap.

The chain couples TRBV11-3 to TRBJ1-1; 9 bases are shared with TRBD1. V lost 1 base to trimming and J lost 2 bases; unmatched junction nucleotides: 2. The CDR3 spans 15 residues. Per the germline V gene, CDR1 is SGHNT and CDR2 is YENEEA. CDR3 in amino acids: CASSLGTGENTEAFF. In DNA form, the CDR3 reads TGTGCCAGCAGCTTAGGGACAGGGGAAAACACTGAAGCTTTCTTT.

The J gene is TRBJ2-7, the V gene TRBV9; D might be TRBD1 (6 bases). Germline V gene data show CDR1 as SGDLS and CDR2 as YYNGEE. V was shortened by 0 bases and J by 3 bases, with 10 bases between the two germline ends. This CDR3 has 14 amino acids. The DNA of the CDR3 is TGTGCCAGCAGCGTAGGACAGGACAGCTACGAGCAGTACTTC. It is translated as CASSVGQDSYEQYF.

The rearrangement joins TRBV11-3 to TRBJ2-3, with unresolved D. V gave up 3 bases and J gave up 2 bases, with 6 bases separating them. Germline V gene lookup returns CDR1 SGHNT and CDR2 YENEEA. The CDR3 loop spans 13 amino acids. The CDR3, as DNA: TGTGCCAGCAGCTTGCAGGACACAGATACGCAGTATTTT. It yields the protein CASSLQDTDTQYF. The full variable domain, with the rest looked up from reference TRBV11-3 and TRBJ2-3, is EAGVVQSPRYKIIEKKQPVAFWCNPISGHNTLYWYLQNLGQGPELLIRYENEEAVDDSQLPKDRFSAERLKGVDSTLKIQPAELGDSAVYLCASSLQDTDTQYFGPGTRLTVL.

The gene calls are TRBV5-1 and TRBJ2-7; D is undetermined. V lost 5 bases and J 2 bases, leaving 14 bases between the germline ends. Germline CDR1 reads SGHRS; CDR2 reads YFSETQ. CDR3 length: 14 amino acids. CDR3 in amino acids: CASRGSSGTYEQYF. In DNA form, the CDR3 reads TGCGCCAGCAGGGGAAGCTCAGGAACCTACGAGCAGTACTTC.

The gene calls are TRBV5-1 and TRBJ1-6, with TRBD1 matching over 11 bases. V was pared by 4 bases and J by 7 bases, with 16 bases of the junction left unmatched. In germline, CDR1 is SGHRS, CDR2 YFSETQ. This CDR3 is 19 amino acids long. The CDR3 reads CASSPSGTGGSRRNSPLHF. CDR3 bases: TGCGCCAGCAGCCCGTCCGGGACAGGGGGTTCCCGTCGCAATTCACCCCTCCACTTT.

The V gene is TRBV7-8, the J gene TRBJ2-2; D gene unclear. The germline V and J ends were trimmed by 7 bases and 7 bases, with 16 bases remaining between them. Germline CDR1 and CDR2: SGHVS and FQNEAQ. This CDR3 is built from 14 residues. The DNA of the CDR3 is TGTGCCAGCACCTATGTCGTAGTCGGCGGGGAGCTGTTTTTT. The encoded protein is CASTYVVVGGELFF.

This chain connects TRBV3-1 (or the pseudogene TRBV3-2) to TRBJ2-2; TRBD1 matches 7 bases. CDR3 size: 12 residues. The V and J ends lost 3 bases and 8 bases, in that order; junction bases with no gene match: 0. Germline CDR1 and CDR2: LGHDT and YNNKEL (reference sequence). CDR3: CASSQDRGELFF. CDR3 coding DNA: TGTGCCAGCAGCCAGGACAGGGGGGAGCTGTTTTTT.

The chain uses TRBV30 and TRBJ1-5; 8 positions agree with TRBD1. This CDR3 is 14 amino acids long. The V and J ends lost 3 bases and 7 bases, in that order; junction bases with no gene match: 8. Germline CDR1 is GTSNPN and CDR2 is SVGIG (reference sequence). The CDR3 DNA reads TGTGCCTGGAGCCAGGGGGCGGTAGGGCAGCCCCAGCATTTT. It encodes CAWSQGAVGQPQHF.

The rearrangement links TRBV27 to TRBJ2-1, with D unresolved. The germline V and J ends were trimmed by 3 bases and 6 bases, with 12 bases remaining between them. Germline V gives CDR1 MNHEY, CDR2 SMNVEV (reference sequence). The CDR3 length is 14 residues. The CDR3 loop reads CASSLIIAPNEQFF. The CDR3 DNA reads TGTGCCAGCAGTTTGATCATAGCCCCCAATGAGCAGTTCTTC.

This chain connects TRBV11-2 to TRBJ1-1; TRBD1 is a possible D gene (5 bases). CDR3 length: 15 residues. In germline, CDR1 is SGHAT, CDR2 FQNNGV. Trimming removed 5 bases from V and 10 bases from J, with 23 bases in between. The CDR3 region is CASSTRPDLVGGAFF. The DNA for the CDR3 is TGTGCCAGCAGCACGCGTCCGGACCTGGTTGGGGGAGCTTTCTTT.

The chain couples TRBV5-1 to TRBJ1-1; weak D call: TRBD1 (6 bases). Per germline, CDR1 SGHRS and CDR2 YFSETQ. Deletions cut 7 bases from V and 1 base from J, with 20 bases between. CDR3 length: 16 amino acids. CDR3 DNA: TGCGCCAGCTATTGGGCCCCGACAGGCCGGAACACTGAAGCTTTCTTT. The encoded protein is CASYWAPTGRNTEAFF.

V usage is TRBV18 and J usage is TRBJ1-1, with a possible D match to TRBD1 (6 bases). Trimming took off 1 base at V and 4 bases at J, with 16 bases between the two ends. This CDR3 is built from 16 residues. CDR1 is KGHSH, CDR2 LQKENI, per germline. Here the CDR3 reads CASSPRDKGGGTEAFF. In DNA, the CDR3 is TGTGCCAGCTCACCACGGGACAAGGGCGGTGGCACTGAAGCTTTCTTT. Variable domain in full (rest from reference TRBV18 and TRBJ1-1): NAGVMQNPRHLVRRRGQEARLRCSPMKGHSHVYWYRQLPEEGLKFMVYLQKENIIDESGMPKERFSAEFPKEGPSILRIQQVVRGDSAAYFCASSPRDKGGGTEAFFGQGTRLTVV.

CDR3: CASRVTSDSYNEQFF. CDR3 DNA: TGCGCCAGCAGGGTGACTAGCGACTCCTACAATGAGCAGTTCTTC. The chain links TRBV5-1 to TRBJ2-1, with TRBD2 identical over 8 bases. V shed 5 bases and J 0 bases; nucleotides not matched to a gene: 4. Germline-derived CDR1 and CDR2 are SGHRS and YFSETQ. This CDR3 has 15 amino acids.

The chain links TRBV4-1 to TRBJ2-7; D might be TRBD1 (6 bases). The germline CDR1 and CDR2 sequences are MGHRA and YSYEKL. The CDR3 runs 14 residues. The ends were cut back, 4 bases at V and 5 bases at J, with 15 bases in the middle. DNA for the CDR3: TGCGCCAGCAGCCCGAATAACAGGGCCCACGAGCAGTACTTC. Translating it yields CASSPNNRAHEQYF.